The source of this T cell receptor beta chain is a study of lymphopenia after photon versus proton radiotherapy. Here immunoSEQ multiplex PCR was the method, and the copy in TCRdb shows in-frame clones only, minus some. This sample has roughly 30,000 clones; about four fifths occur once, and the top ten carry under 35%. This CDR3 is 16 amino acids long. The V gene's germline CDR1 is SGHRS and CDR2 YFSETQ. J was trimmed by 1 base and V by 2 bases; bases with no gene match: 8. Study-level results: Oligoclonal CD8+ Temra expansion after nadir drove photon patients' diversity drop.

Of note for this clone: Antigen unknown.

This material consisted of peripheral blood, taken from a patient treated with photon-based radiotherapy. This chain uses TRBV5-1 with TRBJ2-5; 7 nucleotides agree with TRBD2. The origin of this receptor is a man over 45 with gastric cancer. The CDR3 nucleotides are TGCGCCAGCAGCTTCGGGGGGAAACCCCTCCAAGAGACCCAGTACTTC. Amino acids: CASSFGGKPLQETQYF. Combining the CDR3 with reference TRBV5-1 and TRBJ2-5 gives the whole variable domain KAGVTQTPRYLIKTRGQQVTLSCSPISGHRSVSWYQQTPGQGLQFLFEYFSETQRNKGNFPGRFSGRQFSNSRSEMNVSTLELGDSALYLCASSFGGKPLQETQYFGPGTRLLVL.